One and the same sample provided the 27 T cell receptor beta chains below, sequenced in a study of blood T cells in healthy people across ages. Through a sample-barcoded 5' primer and a J-beta primer mix, a second PCR was run for roughly 6 to 12 cycles. In TCRdb, the 5' RACE reads were re-called with MiXCR into one record per CDR3 protein. The table records 750,000 to 1,000,000 distinct CDR3 sequences, about 28% of them present only once. The sample also formed part of further work on T cells of mothers and their children.

What was sequenced was blood. The receptors were gathered from a woman aged 40 to 49 in good health.

This clonotype appeared many times. This chain joins TRBV12-3 or TRBV12-4 and TRBJ2-5, with 7 bases aligning to TRBD1. The CDR3 length is 15 residues. J gave up 1 base and V 5 bases, and 7 bases lay outside the gene matches. The CDR3 region has the DNA TGTGCCAGCAGTCGTTCGGACAGGCGCCAAGAGACCCAGTACTTC. Translating gives CASSRSDRRQETQYF.

This clonotype was observed a few times. One end of the junction fails to match germline, which may point to a read error. The J gene is TRBJ2-5, the V gene TRBV7-7, with D possibly being TRBD1 or TRBD2 (5 bases each). From germline, CDR1 is SSHAT and CDR2 FNYEAQ (reference sequence). The CDR3 has 15 residues. CDR3 residues: CASSLGETKQETQYF. The CDR3 DNA is TGTGCTAGCAGCTTAGGGGAGACTAAACAAGAGACCCAGTACTTC.

This clonotype has a count of ten or more. The rearrangement joins TRBV20-1 to TRBJ2-5; 9 bases match TRBD2. This CDR3 contains 15 residues. The germline gives CDR1 DFQATT, CDR2 SNEGSKA (reference sequence). The trim removed 0 bases at V and 4 bases at J, leaving 6 bases unmatched. The CDR3 loop reads CSARDTTSGLETQYF. For the CDR3, the DNA is TGCAGTGCTAGAGATACGACTAGCGGCTTAGAGACCCAGTACTTC.

The chain uses TRBV6-6 and TRBJ2-5, with unresolved D. CDR3 length equals 14 residues. Germline CDR1 MNHNY, CDR2 SVGAGI (reference sequence). V gave up 2 bases and J gave up 3 bases, with 10 bases separating them. CDR3 in DNA: TGTGCCAGCAGTTACAGGCCACCGGAAGAGACCCAGTACTTC. Translation gives CASSYRPPEETQYF.

The genes are TRBV20-1 and TRBJ2-5, with D possibly TRBD2 on 6 matching bases. This CDR3 region has 15 residues. Trimming shortened V by 5 bases and J by 4 bases, and 20 bases separated the two germline ends. CDR1 and CDR2 from the germline V gene are DFQATT and SNEGSKA (reference sequence). CDR3 loop: CSADALRETRETQYF. The CDR3 DNA sequence: TGCAGTGCTGACGCCTTACGGGAGACTAGAGAGACCCAGTACTTC.

This clonotype was seen only a few times. The J gene is TRBJ1-5, the V gene TRBV6-5; no reliable D call. Looked up from germline, CDR1 is MNHEY and CDR2 is SVGAGI. The V gene lost 5 bases and the J gene lost 5 bases, with 13 bases spanning the gap. This CDR3 comprises 14 residues. The CDR3 loop reads CASSIDMRDQPQHF. CDR3 in DNA: TGTGCCAGCAGTATAGACATGCGGGATCAGCCCCAGCATTTT.

In this sample, this clonotype turned up many times. The chain is built from TRBV5-1 and TRBJ2-7; possibly TRBD2 for D (6 bases). CDR1 and CDR2 (germline): SGHRS, YFSETQ. The germline V and J ends were trimmed by 7 bases and 0 bases, with 20 bases remaining between them. The CDR3 covers 16 residues. The CDR3 bases are TGCGCCAGCGCACCCCTCCTCCGGGAGAGCTCCTACGAGCAGTACTTC. Translation: CASAPLLRESSYEQYF.

This clonotype was picked up many times. V and J are TRBV9 and TRBJ2-7, with TRBD2 as a possible D gene (6 bases). The germline V gene has CDR1 SGDLS and CDR2 YYNGEE. This CDR3 contains 14 residues. The V end was cut by 0 bases, the J end by 1 base, with 8 bases between. CDR3 region: CASSVAGESYEQYF. The CDR3 region has the DNA TGTGCCAGCAGCGTAGCGGGGGAGTCCTACGAGCAGTACTTC. The variable domain in full, with the rest retrieved from reference TRBV9 and TRBJ2-7, is DSGVTQTPKHLITATGQRVTLRCSPRSGDLSVYWYQQSLDQGLQFLIQYYNGEERAKGNILERFSAQQFPDLHSELNLSSLELGDSALYFCASSVAGESYEQYFGPGTRLTVT.

V usage is TRBV10-3 and J usage is TRBJ1-2; D possibly corresponds to TRBD1 (6 bases). Between the trimmed V and J ends, which lost 2 bases and 2 bases, there was a span of 9 bases. CDR1 is ENHRY, CDR2 SYGVKD, per germline. The CDR3 is made up of 14 amino acids. The chain's CDR3 is CAISERTDNYGYTF. The CDR3 DNA sequence: TGTGCCATCAGTGAGAGGACAGACAACTATGGCTACACCTTC.

This sequence joins TRBV6-6 and TRBJ1-5; 8 bases fit TRBD1. Germline assignment: CDR1 MNHNY and CDR2 SVGAGI (reference sequence). The trim removed 4 bases at V and 6 bases at J, leaving 8 bases unmatched. The CDR3 runs 15 residues. The CDR3, as DNA: TGTGCCAGCAGTTTCCAGGGGGCGGTGGGTCAGCCCCAGCATTTT. This encodes CASSFQGAVGQPQHF.

The chain uses TRBV20-1 and TRBJ2-3, with a weak D call TRBD2 (5 bases). There are 14 residues in the CDR3. CDR1 is DFQATT and CDR2 is SNEGSKA in the germline V gene (reference sequence). Trimming cost V 8 bases and J 0 bases, with 15 bases left between them. The CDR3 is CSPAEAASTDTQYF. The CDR3 DNA reads TGCAGTCCAGCCGAAGCGGCTAGCACAGATACGCAGTATTTT.

This clonotype has a count of ten or more. The chain combines TRBV10-3 with TRBJ2-5; TRBD2 might be the D (5 bases). V was trimmed by 6 bases and J by 2 bases, leaving 10 bases between them. The germline CDR1 and CDR2 sequences are ENHRY and SYGVKD. The CDR3 runs 13 residues. CDR3 protein: CAISSGLQETQYF. The CDR3, as DNA: TGTGCCATCAGCTCCGGACTGCAAGAGACCCAGTACTTC.

This clonotype was found a few times. V and J are TRBV9 and TRBJ2-2; 7 positions match TRBD2. V shed 7 bases, J shed 4 bases, and the junction held 1 base outside the gene matches. Per the germline V gene, CDR1 is SGDLS and CDR2 is YYNGEE. This CDR3 is built from 12 residues. The CDR3 coding sequence is TGTGCCAGCGGCGGGAGCACCGGGGAGCTGTTTTTT. Protein sequence: CASGGSTGELFF.

This clonotype was found many times. The chain is built from TRBV6-5 and TRBJ2-1; unclear D gene. This CDR3 region has 11 residues. Trimming shortened V by 8 bases and J by 2 bases, and 4 bases separated the two germline ends. Germline CDR1 MNHEY, CDR2 SVGAGI. For the CDR3, the DNA is TGTGCCAGCCATACCTACAATGAGCAGTTCTTC. Translated: CASHTYNEQFF.

The rearrangement uses TRBV28 and TRBJ2-3; 8 bases align to TRBD2. Germline V lookup: CDR1 MDHEN, CDR2 SYDVKM. The CDR3 is 14 amino acids. V dropped 6 bases and J dropped 4; count of bases not matched to a gene: 6. CDR3 in amino acids: CASRSTGGSDTQYF. The CDR3 bases are TGTGCCAGCAGGTCAACGGGGGGGTCAGATACGCAGTATTTT.

This clonotype was seen a few times. The chain recombines TRBV29-1 with TRBJ2-1, with D possibly called TRBD1 or TRBD2 (5 bases each). This CDR3 region has 18 residues. Trimming removed 1 base at V and 8 bases at J, with 27 bases between. The germline gives CDR1 SQVTM, CDR2 ANQGSEA. CDR3 sequence (DNA): TGCAGCGTTGAAGGGCTACTGGCTGGGGGATACCCTACTGATGAGCAGTTCTTC. It encodes CSVEGLLAGGYPTDEQFF.

The chain carries TRBV11-1 and TRBJ2-1; no reliable D call. V lost 5 bases and J lost 9, with 11 bases in between. CDR3 length: 12 residues. CDR1 is SGHAT, CDR2 FQDESV, per germline (reference sequence). The DNA for the CDR3 is TGTGCCAGCAGCCGGGCCACCGGTGAGCAGTTCTTC. Translating gives CASSRATGEQFF.

This clonotype was recorded a few times. The chain has TRBV15 and TRBJ1-4, with D uncertain. V lost 7 bases and J lost 5, with 11 bases in between. The CDR3 sequence is 13 residues long. Germline values: CDR1 LNHNV, CDR2 YYDKDF (reference sequence). The CDR3 DNA sequence: TGTGCCACCACCCGGAGTAAAAATGAAAAACTGTTTTTT. Translation gives CATTRSKNEKLFF.

The J gene is TRBJ2-1, the V gene TRBV20-1; perhaps TRBD2 as D (6 bases). The V end was cut by 0 bases, the J end by 2 bases, with 14 bases between. Germline CDR1 and CDR2: DFQATT and SNEGSKA (reference sequence). This CDR3 comprises 16 residues. The DNA of the CDR3 is TGCAGTGCTAGAGATCGATCCCCGGGGGCCTACAATGAGCAGTTCTTC. This encodes CSARDRSPGAYNEQFF.

In this sample, this clonotype turned up many times. V usage is TRBV12-3 or TRBV12-4 and J usage is TRBJ2-1; D not resolved. Trimming took 8 bases from V and 4 from J, leaving 6 bases between them. This CDR3 is 11 amino acids long. The CDR3 nucleotides read TGTGCCAGCTCGACTTACAATGAGCAGTTCTTC. It encodes CASSTYNEQFF.

This clonotype was detected once. This chain connects TRBV29-1 to TRBJ1-1; D gene uncertain. The germline gives CDR1 SQVTM, CDR2 ANQGSEA. V was clipped by 4 bases and J by 1 base, with 13 bases between them. The CDR3 extends over 14 amino acids. The DNA of the CDR3 is TGCAGCGTTGCCGGACCGGGAAGGAACACTGAAGCTTTCTTT. It encodes CSVAGPGRNTEAFF. Together with reference TRBV29-1 and TRBJ1-1, the CDR3 gives the full variable domain: SAVISQKPSRDICQRGTSLTIQCQVDSQVTMMFWYRQQPGQSLTLIATANQGSEATYESGFVIDKFPISRPNLTFSTLTVSNMSPEDSSIYLCSVAGPGRNTEAFFGQGTRLTVV.

This clonotype was detected ten times or more. The rearrangement links TRBV3-1 to TRBJ2-7; D might be TRBD1 (6 bases). V lost 3 bases and J lost 5, with 14 bases in between. This CDR3 contains 14 residues. Germline V lookup: CDR1 LGHDT, CDR2 YNNKEL (reference sequence). In nucleotides, the CDR3 is TGTGCCAGCAGCCACCAAACAGGGTTGGACGAGCAGTACTTC. Protein product: CASSHQTGLDEQYF.

This clonotype was counted between two and nine times. A read error may be the cause here, since a much bigger clone is one base away. The chain has TRBV28 and TRBJ2-7, with D perhaps TRBD1 (7 bases). Germline assignment: CDR1 MDHEN and CDR2 SYDVKM. Deletions cut 3 bases from V and 0 bases from J, with 21 bases between. This CDR3 comprises 18 residues. DNA of the CDR3: TGTGCCAGCAGTTTTGAGGAGGGGACAGACAGGTTCTCCTACGAGCAGTACTTC. Translated, it gives CASSFEEGTDRFSYEQYF.

This clonotype was recorded many times. The genes are TRBV12-3 or TRBV12-4 and TRBJ2-5; 8 bases are a match to TRBD1. V trimming: 7 bases; J trimming: 5 bases; junction bases outside the gene matches: 15. The CDR3 runs 16 residues. Here the CDR3 DNA reads TGTGCCAGCATGTGGGGGACAGGTAGAGCCTTGGAGACCCAGTACTTC. It yields the protein CASMWGTGRALETQYF.

The rearrangement uses TRBV20-1 and TRBJ2-1; D is ambiguous. The CDR3 loop spans 12 amino acids. The germline V and J ends were trimmed by 7 bases and 5 bases, with 12 bases remaining between them. In germline, CDR1 is DFQATT, CDR2 SNEGSKA (reference sequence). The CDR3 reads CSGTHSNNEQFF. The CDR3 DNA reads as TGCAGTGGAACTCATTCCAACAATGAGCAGTTCTTC.

This clonotype was recorded a few times. The chain couples TRBV7-9 to TRBJ2-7; 7 bases align to TRBD1. The CDR3 length is 14 residues. Germline assignment: CDR1 SEHNR and CDR2 FQNEAQ (reference sequence). J was trimmed by 4 bases and V by 4 bases; bases with no gene match: 7. The CDR3 here is CASSSYRGKYEQYF. The CDR3 nucleotides read TGTGCCAGCAGCTCGTACAGGGGAAAGTACGAGCAGTACTTC.

This clonotype was observed a few times. The chain joins TRBV14 to TRBJ2-7; the D gene is possibly TRBD1 (6 bases). Germline V gene data show CDR1 as SGHDN and CDR2 as FVKESK. Trimming left V 0 bases short and J 1 base short, with 13 bases between. The CDR3 covers 16 residues. The CDR3 nucleotides read TGTGCCAGCAGCCAAGACGACAGGAAGGGATCCTACGAGCAGTACTTC. Protein: CASSQDDRKGSYEQYF.